Presented here are 25 T cell receptor beta chains from one specimen sequenced in a study of blood T cell repertoires in COVID-19. Method: immunoSEQ multiplex PCR; TCRdb's copy keeps in-frame clones and lacks some. There are 150,000 to 200,000 clones in the sample; 86% occur only once, and roughly 2.9% lies in the top ten. Sample: peripheral blood. The receptors shown here come from a woman in her 30s with active or convalescent COVID-19.

The chain recombines TRBV7-2 with TRBJ2-5, with 9 positions matching TRBD2. The ends lost 5 bases at V and 1 base at J; junction bases unmatched: 2. Per the germline V gene, CDR1 is SGHTA and CDR2 is FQGNSA. This CDR3 is 14 amino acids long. The CDR3 DNA follows: TGTGCCAGCAGCATTAGCGGGGGCCAAGAGACCCAGTACTTC. Its protein product is CASSISGGQETQYF.

The rearrangement joins TRBV11-2 to TRBJ1-2; D perhaps matches TRBD1 (6 bases). The germline CDR1 and CDR2 sequences are SGHAT and FQNNGV. The CDR3 extends over 13 amino acids. V lost 0 bases to trimming and J lost 5 bases, with 7 bases between them. CDR3 sequence: CASSLDRGYGYTF. The CDR3, as DNA: TGTGCCAGCAGCTTAGACAGGGGTTATGGCTACACCTTC.

The chain recombines TRBV10-3 with TRBJ1-3; 9 nucleotides agree with TRBD1. CDR3 size: 14 residues. Germline V lookup: CDR1 ENHRY, CDR2 SYGVKD. V lost 6 bases to trimming and J lost 2 bases; unmatched junction nucleotides: 2. DNA for the CDR3: TGTGCCATCAGGGGGACAGGGACTGGAAACACCATATATTTT. Amino acid sequence: CAIRGTGTGNTIYF.

The J gene is TRBJ2-2, the V gene TRBV24-1; a weak D match, TRBD1 (6 bases). The V gene lost 12 bases and the J gene lost 3 bases, with 10 bases spanning the gap. The CDR3 is 12 residues long. Germline CDR1 is KGHDR and CDR2 is SFDVKD. CDR3 DNA: TGTGCCTCCGGACAGTACACCGGGGAGCTGTTTTTT. It yields the protein CASGQYTGELFF.

The chain uses TRBV28 and TRBJ1-4, with a possible D match to TRBD1 (6 bases). Between the trimmed V and J ends, which lost 6 bases and 8 bases, there was a span of 22 bases. Germline CDR1 MDHEN, CDR2 SYDVKM. The length of the CDR3 is 16 residues. CDR3 sequence reads: CASSPRSQGLGEKLFF. CDR3 nucleotide sequence: TGTGCCAGCAGCCCACGGTCGCAGGGGCTAGGGGAAAAACTGTTTTTT.

The count of this clone is one. V is TRBV10-3 and J is TRBJ1-5; 7 bases are shared with TRBD1. Per germline, CDR1 ENHRY and CDR2 SYGVKD. The V and J ends lost 0 bases and 6 bases, in that order; junction bases with no gene match: 8. This CDR3 contains 16 residues. CDR3 coding DNA: TGTGCCATCAGTGAGTCGACTAACAGGGGAACTCAGCCCCAGCATTTT. Translating it yields CAISESTNRGTQPQHF.

The chain is built from TRBV7-2 and TRBJ1-4, with D tentatively TRBD1 (5 bases). CDR3 length: 16 residues. V gave up 1 base and J gave up 0 bases, with 9 bases separating them. Germline V CDR1 and CDR2: SGHTA, FQGNSA. The CDR3 loop reads CASSLVTGTTNEKLFF. For the CDR3, the DNA is TGTGCCAGCAGCTTAGTCACAGGAACAACTAATGAAAAACTGTTTTTT.

This clone was seen only once. The genes are TRBV28 and TRBJ1-2, with 9 bases fitting TRBD1. V shed 6 bases and J 4 bases; nucleotides not matched to a gene: 3. The length of the CDR3 is 13 residues. CDR1 and CDR2 from the germline V gene are MDHEN and SYDVKM. The DNA for the CDR3 is TGTGCCAGCAGGCGGACAGGGGCCTATGGCTACACCTTC. Translation gives CASRRTGAYGYTF.

This clone was observed once. The chain links TRBV5-1 to TRBJ2-7; TRBD2 agrees at 9 bases. The CDR3 spans 16 residues. J was trimmed by 4 bases and V by 0 bases; bases with no gene match: 8. CDR1 and CDR2 (germline): SGHRS, YFSETQ. CDR3 residues: CASSLARGGARYEQYF. The CDR3 DNA reads as TGCGCCAGCAGCTTGGCTCGCGGGGGGGCTCGTTACGAGCAGTACTTC.

This clone came up a few times. This chain joins TRBV19 and TRBJ1-4, with 7 bases identical to TRBD1. Looked up from germline, CDR1 is LNHDA and CDR2 is SQIVND (reference sequence). With V trimmed by 6 bases and J by 5 bases, 9 bases remained unmatched. The CDR3 is made up of 15 amino acids. The CDR3 coding sequence is TGTGCCAGTAGCCCCCCCGGGACAGAGAATGAAAAACTGTTTTTT. Translation gives CASSPPGTENEKLFF.

CDR3 region: CASISDRGLTEAFF. CDR3 sequence (DNA): TGTGCCAGTATATCGGACAGGGGGCTCACTGAAGCTTTCTTT. This chain joins TRBV2 and TRBJ1-1; 11 bases agree with TRBD1. V shed 9 bases and J 4 bases; nucleotides not matched to a gene: 7. From germline, CDR1 is SNHLY and CDR2 FYNNEI. This CDR3 is built from 14 residues.

The V gene is TRBV19, the J gene TRBJ1-1; D call uncertain. Germline CDR1 is LNHDA and CDR2 is SQIVND (reference sequence). V was cut by 10 bases and J by 2 bases, with 14 bases left in between. The CDR3 covers 13 residues. The DNA for the CDR3 is TGTGCCACCGCACTGGGCCCCAACACTGAAGCTTTCTTT. It is translated as CATALGPNTEAFF.

Concerning this clone: Other DNA sequences from this sample encode an identical CDR3 as well. The chain carries TRBV11-2 and TRBJ1-1; 7 bases map to TRBD1. V gave up 3 bases and J gave up 2 bases; unmatched junction bases: 6. The CDR3 has 15 residues. Germline loops: CDR1 SGHAT, CDR2 FQNNGV. CDR3 loop: CASSFTGTANTEAFF. The CDR3, as DNA: TGTGCCAGCAGCTTTACCGGGACAGCTAACACTGAAGCTTTCTTT.

The chain links TRBV10-3 to TRBJ2-1, with 11 nucleotides matching TRBD2. This CDR3 is 13 amino acids long. Losses at the gene ends were 10 bases for V and 7 bases for J; bases not matched to a gene: 6. Germline CDR1 is ENHRY and CDR2 is SYGVKD. As DNA, the CDR3 is TGTGCCACCGGGACTAGCGGAGGAAATGAGCAGTTCTTC. Translated: CATGTSGGNEQFF.

The CDR3 region has the DNA TGTGCCAGCAGCGCTTTGACAGTACTGAACACTGAAGCTTTCTTT. It specifies CASSALTVLNTEAFF. J is TRBJ1-1 and V is TRBV9; weak D call: TRBD1 (5 bases). CDR1 is SGDLS, CDR2 YYNGEE, per germline. The CDR3 consists of 15 residues. With 3 bases removed from V and 0 bases from J, the gap between germline ends came to 12 bases.

The chain combines TRBV6-4 with TRBJ1-2; D is undetermined. V dropped 0 bases and J dropped 9 bases, with 8 bases sitting between them. Germline lookup yields CDR1 MRHNA and CDR2 SNTAGT. This CDR3 has 12 amino acids. The CDR3 nucleotides are TGTGCCAGCAGTGACTCGTACGGGAGCTACACCTTC. It is translated as CASSDSYGSYTF.

The chain combines TRBV6-1 with TRBJ2-2, with 7 bases lining up with TRBD1. CDR3 size: 15 residues. The junction had 6 bases not matched to a gene; V was cut back by 6 bases and J by 2 bases. CDR1 and CDR2 (germline): MNHNS, SASEGT. CDR3 in amino acids: CASSRTGTNTGELFF. CDR3 nucleotide sequence: TGTGCCAGCAGCCGGACAGGCACTAACACCGGGGAGCTGTTTTTT.

The J gene is TRBJ1-3, the V gene TRBV7-2; D possibly corresponds to TRBD1 (5 bases). The ends were cut back, 9 bases at V and 4 bases at J, with 13 bases in the middle. The CDR3 is made up of 13 amino acids. Germline lookup yields CDR1 SGHTA and CDR2 FQGNSA. The CDR3 DNA is TGTGCCAGTTCTCAGGGCCCCGGAAACACCATATATTTT. This encodes CASSQGPGNTIYF.

V gene TRBV2 combines with J gene TRBJ1-5, with D tentatively TRBD1 (6 bases). Trimming took off 6 bases at V and 0 bases at J, with 15 bases between the two ends. Germline V gene sequence: CDR1 SNHLY, CDR2 FYNNEI. There are 16 residues in the CDR3. In DNA, the CDR3 is TGTGCCAGCAGGAGGGACACTGGATATAGCAATCAGCCCCAGCATTTT. It translates to CASRRDTGYSNQPQHF.

The genes are TRBV6-1 and TRBJ1-2; no firm D call. Germline lookup yields CDR1 MNHNS and CDR2 SASEGT. V lost 0 bases and J lost 6, with 11 bases in between. CDR3 length: 14 amino acids. CDR3 protein: CASSEAASSHGYTF. In DNA, the CDR3 is TGTGCCAGCAGTGAAGCGGCATCTTCCCATGGCTACACCTTC.

The genes are TRBV5-8 and TRBJ2-5; D is possibly TRBD1 (6 bases). V was shortened by 2 bases and J by 2 bases, with 13 bases between the two germline ends. Germline-derived CDR1 and CDR2 are SGHTS and YDEGEE. The length of the CDR3 is 15 residues. The DNA for the CDR3 is TGTGCCAGCAGCTTCGGTGCCAGGGGACAAGAGACCCAGTACTTC. Translated, it gives CASSFGARGQETQYF.

This clone came up once. This sequence joins TRBV5-1 and TRBJ1-6; possible D gene TRBD1, 6 bases. CDR3 length: 17 amino acids. V gave up 4 bases and J gave up 10 bases, with 24 bases separating them. The germline CDR1 and CDR2 sequences are SGHRS and YFSETQ. The CDR3 nucleotides are TGCGCCAGCAGCCGAACAGGGCCCCTGGCGGTGGAATCACCCCTCCACTTT. Translating it yields CASSRTGPLAVESPLHF. Together with reference TRBV5-1 and TRBJ1-6, the CDR3 gives the full variable domain: KAGVTQTPRYLIKTRGQQVTLSCSPISGHRSVSWYQQTPGQGLQFLFEYFSETQRNKGNFPGRFSGRQFSNSRSEMNVSTLELGDSALYLCASSRTGPLAVESPLHFGNGTRLTVT.

This chain uses TRBV5-4 with TRBJ2-7, with 7 bases matching TRBD1. The germline CDR1 and CDR2 sequences are SGHNT and YYREEE (reference sequence). The CDR3 length is 14 residues. V gave up 0 bases and J gave up 2 bases; unmatched junction bases: 2. CDR3 region: CASSLVGQPYEQYF. The CDR3 nucleotides are TGTGCCAGCAGCTTGGTGGGACAGCCCTACGAGCAGTACTTC.

The rearrangement joins TRBV15 to TRBJ2-7, with TRBD2 matching over 9 bases. The CDR3 loop spans 17 amino acids. The germline CDR1 and CDR2 sequences are LNHNV and YYDKDF (reference sequence). The junction had 14 bases not matched to a gene; V was cut back by 1 base and J by 7 bases. The CDR3 protein is CATSRGISGSMRWEQYF. CDR3 bases: TGTGCCACCAGCAGAGGAATTAGCGGGAGTATGAGGTGGGAGCAGTACTTC.

The rearrangement joins TRBV27 to TRBJ2-3, with 9 bases that match TRBD2. This CDR3 region has 18 residues. V was clipped by 3 bases and J by 5 bases; unmatched bases: 15. The V gene's germline CDR1 is MNHEY and CDR2 SMNVEV (reference sequence). CDR3 sequence reads: CASSLTPVAGGPLDTQYF. The CDR3 nucleotides read TGTGCCAGCAGTTTGACCCCTGTTGCGGGAGGGCCATTAGATACGCAGTATTTT.